The 29 T cell receptor beta chains in this list originate from one sample, sequenced in a study of cytomegalovirus exposure and HLA in healthy donors. Amplification used 60 Vbeta primers and 13 Jbeta primers. Profiling relied on immunoSEQ multiplex PCR, and the TCRdb table lists in-frame clones only, not all of them. The specimen's table records 200,000 to 250,000 clones. Sequences were obtained from PBMCs. The source is a woman in her thirties in good health and CMV-seropositive.

CDR3 bases: TGTGCCAGCAGTGACAGGGGGCGTTTTGATACGCAGTATTTT. It codes for CASSDRGRFDTQYF. The rearrangement joins TRBV6-4 to TRBJ2-3; TRBD1 matches at 7 bases. The CDR3 totals 14 residues. J was trimmed by 6 bases and V by 2 bases; bases with no gene match: 5. CDR1 MRHNA and CDR2 SNTAGT come from the germline V gene.

V and J are TRBV6-1 and TRBJ1-2; 7 bases agree with TRBD1. This CDR3 is built from 19 residues. CDR1 is MNHNS, CDR2 SASEGT, per germline. J was trimmed by 0 bases and V by 0 bases; bases with no gene match: 13. The CDR3 reads CASSEARLPRGTTNYGYTF. The CDR3 DNA reads TGTGCCAGCAGTGAAGCGAGATTACCCAGGGGGACGACTAACTATGGCTACACCTTC.

The chain employs TRBV5-6 and TRBJ1-4, with 8 bases fitting TRBD1. The CDR3 has 16 amino acids. Germline V lookup: CDR1 SGHDT, CDR2 YYEEEE. The V gene end was trimmed by 4 bases and the J gene end by 3 bases; junction bases not matched to a gene: 8. The CDR3 region has the DNA TGTGCCAGCAGCCGTTTCGGACAGGGCCCTAATGAAAAACTGTTTTTT. This codes for CASSRFGQGPNEKLFF. The full variable domain, in which reference TRBV5-6 and TRBJ1-4 provide the parts outside the CDR3, is DAGVTQSPTHLIKTRGQQVTLRCSPKSGHDTVSWYQQALGQGPQFIFQYYEEEERQRGNFPDRFSGHQFPNYSSELNVNALLLGDSALYLCASSRFGQGPNEKLFFGSGTQLSVL.

This chain joins TRBV5-6 and TRBJ1-5, with TRBD1 matching over 9 bases. CDR3 size: 15 residues. Germline values: CDR1 SGHDT, CDR2 YYEEEE. With V trimmed by 3 bases and J by 6 bases, 7 bases remained unmatched. The CDR3 loop is CASSWGQGISQPQHF. DNA for the CDR3: TGTGCCAGCAGCTGGGGACAGGGAATTAGTCAGCCCCAGCATTTT.

The gene calls are TRBV18 and TRBJ2-1, with TRBD2 matching 7 bases. Per germline, CDR1 KGHSH and CDR2 LQKENI. Trimming cost V 2 bases and J 7 bases; bases outside gene matches: 11. The CDR3 contains 16 residues. DNA of the CDR3: TGTGCCAGCTCACCAAGGGTAGCGGGTTCGGGAAATGAGCAGTTCTTC. This encodes CASSPRVAGSGNEQFF. Supplemented by reference TRBV18 and TRBJ2-1, the full variable domain reads NAGVMQNPRHLVRRRGQEARLRCSPMKGHSHVYWYRQLPEEGLKFMVYLQKENIIDESGMPKERFSAEFPKEGPSILRIQQVVRGDSAAYFCASSPRVAGSGNEQFFGPGTRLTVL.

This rearrangement joins TRBV9 to TRBJ2-6; perhaps TRBD1 as D (5 bases). This CDR3 contains 18 residues. Germline CDR1 is SGDLS and CDR2 is YYNGEE. Trimming removed 3 bases at V and 2 bases at J, with 18 bases between. CDR3 region: CASSAPGPRAPGANVLTF. DNA of the CDR3: TGTGCCAGCAGCGCACCGGGTCCCAGGGCCCCTGGGGCCAACGTCCTGACTTTC. The complete variable domain, with remaining parts taken from reference TRBV9 and TRBJ2-6, reads DSGVTQTPKHLITATGQRVTLRCSPRSGDLSVYWYQQSLDQGLQFLIQYYNGEERAKGNILERFSAQQFPDLHSELNLSSLELGDSALYFCASSAPGPRAPGANVLTFGAGSRLTVL.

The V and J genes are TRBV27 and TRBJ2-5; TRBD2 agrees at 12 bases. The CDR3 loop spans 16 amino acids. V shed 6 bases and J 5 bases; nucleotides not matched to a gene: 10. Germline V gene data show CDR1 as MNHEY and CDR2 as SMNVEV (reference sequence). The chain's CDR3 is CASRLTSGSIVETQYF. The CDR3 DNA sequence: TGTGCCAGCAGGCTGACTAGCGGGAGCATTGTGGAGACCCAGTACTTC.

The V gene is TRBV7-2, the J gene TRBJ1-2, with 7 bases fitting TRBD1. Germline V gene data show CDR1 as SGHTA and CDR2 as FQGNSA. CDR3 length equals 15 residues. Trimming took 3 bases from V and 8 from J; bases not matched to a gene: 12. CDR3: CASSFRIGGADGYTF. The CDR3, as DNA: TGTGCCAGCAGCTTCCGAATAGGGGGCGCGGACGGCTACACCTTC.

The chain uses TRBV5-8 and TRBJ2-5, with a tentative D call TRBD2 (6 bases). The J call may be in error: the DNA end matches TRBJ2-7 better. Germline V gene lookup returns CDR1 SGHTS and CDR2 YDEGEE. This CDR3 is built from 14 residues. CDR3 sequence reads: CASSLTSTYYEQYF. CDR3 DNA: TGTGCCAGCAGCTTGACTAGCACCTACTACGAGCAGTACTTC.

This chain joins TRBV20-1 and TRBJ1-1; no clear D. The CDR3 is 11 amino acids. Germline loops: CDR1 DFQATT, CDR2 SNEGSKA (reference sequence). V lost 5 bases and J 1 base, leaving 5 bases between the germline ends. The CDR3 loop reads CSAWRNTEAFF. The CDR3 DNA follows: TGCAGTGCTTGGAGGAACACTGAAGCTTTCTTT.

The chain combines TRBV7-9 with TRBJ1-5; 11 positions match TRBD1. CDR3 length: 15 amino acids. Germline V gene sequence: CDR1 SEHNR, CDR2 FQNEAQ (reference sequence). With V trimmed by 5 bases and J by 5 bases, 5 bases remained unmatched. The CDR3 here is CASSQPGQGDQPQHF. The CDR3 coding sequence is TGTGCCAGCAGCCAGCCGGGACAGGGGGATCAGCCCCAGCATTTT.

The genes are TRBV10-1 and TRBJ2-3, with 10 bases lining up with TRBD2. The trim removed 2 bases at V and 8 bases at J, leaving 1 base unmatched. The germline V gene encodes CDR1 WNHNN and CDR2 SYGVQD (reference sequence). CDR3 length: 13 amino acids. CDR3 residues: CASSEQRGGTQYF. In nucleotides, the CDR3 is TGCGCCAGCAGTGAGCAGCGGGGGGGTACGCAGTATTTT.

The CDR3 DNA follows: TGTGCCAGCACCGCGCCGGGACAGGGTTCTTACGAGCAGTACTTC. It encodes CASTAPGQGSYEQYF. V is TRBV28 and J is TRBJ2-7; 9 bases fit TRBD1. This CDR3 is 15 amino acids long. Germline CDR1 reads MDHEN; CDR2 reads SYDVKM. Trimming at V came to 7 bases and at J to 4 bases, leaving 11 bases not matched to a gene. The complete variable domain, with remaining parts taken from reference TRBV28 and TRBJ2-7, reads DVKVTQSSRYLVKRTGEKVFLECVQDMDHENMFWYRQDPGLGLRLIYFSYDVKMKEKGDIPEGYSVSREKKERFSLILESASTNQTSMYLCASTAPGQGSYEQYFGPGTRLTVT.

The CDR3 protein is CASSLLEKLFF. The CDR3 region has the DNA TGTGCCAGCAGCTTGTTAGAAAAACTGTTTTTT. This chain connects TRBV5-5 to TRBJ1-4; D call uncertain. V was cut by 1 base and J by 8 bases, with 3 bases left in between. CDR1 is SGHKS and CDR2 is YYEKEE in the germline V gene (reference sequence). This CDR3 is built from 11 residues. Full variable domain (outside the CDR3, taken from reference TRBV5-5 and TRBJ1-4): DAGVTQSPTHLIKTRGQQVTLRCSPISGHKSVSWYQQVLGQGPQFIFQYYEKEERGRGNFPDRFSARQFPNYSSELNVNALLLGDSALYLCASSLLEKLFFGSGTQLSVL.

This rearrangement joins TRBV5-1 to TRBJ2-2; tentatively, D is TRBD2 (6 bases). From germline, CDR1 is SGHRS and CDR2 YFSETQ. V was pared by 4 bases and J by 4 bases, with 14 bases between. The CDR3 runs to 15 residues. The CDR3 is CASSPLNGGTGELFF. Written as DNA, the CDR3 is TGCGCCAGCAGCCCCCTAAACGGGGGCACCGGGGAGCTGTTTTTT.

This chain joins TRBV6-1 and TRBJ1-6, with D perhaps matching TRBD1 (5 bases). Germline values: CDR1 MNHNS, CDR2 SASEGT. Trimming took off 4 bases at V and 11 bases at J, with 21 bases between the two ends. The CDR3 length is 16 residues. The CDR3 nucleotides are TGTGCCAGCAGTGTGGAAGGTGGAGGGTGGGGGACACCCCTCCACTTT. This gives the protein CASSVEGGGWGTPLHF.

The chain carries TRBV19 and TRBJ1-4, with a tentative D call TRBD1 (6 bases). V lost 2 bases, J lost 8 bases, and 18 bases lay in between. In germline, CDR1 is LNHDA, CDR2 SQIVND (reference sequence). The CDR3 totals 16 residues. CDR3: CASSILTRGEEEKLFF. CDR3 sequence (DNA): TGTGCCAGTAGTATATTAACCAGGGGAGAGGAAGAAAAACTGTTTTTT. Filled out from reference TRBV19 and TRBJ1-4, the complete variable domain reads DGGITQSPKYLFRKEGQNVTLSCEQNLNHDAMYWYRQDPGQGLRLIYYSQIVNDFQKGDIAEGYSVSREKKESFPLTVTSAQKNPTAFYLCASSILTRGEEEKLFFGSGTQLSVL.

The gene calls are TRBV18 and TRBJ2-7; 10 bases are a match to TRBD1. After removal of 6 bases from V and 2 bases from J, the junction contained 7 bases not matched to a gene. This CDR3 has 15 residues. Germline CDR1 reads KGHSH; CDR2 reads LQKENI. The DNA for the CDR3 is TGTGCCAGCTCTCCGCCGGGACAGGGGACCTACGAGCAGTACTTC. It specifies CASSPPGQGTYEQYF.

The chain couples TRBV7-9 to TRBJ2-1; possibly TRBD1 for D (6 bases). Germline V gene data show CDR1 as SEHNR and CDR2 as FQNEAQ (reference sequence). With 1 base removed from V and 7 bases from J, the gap between germline ends came to 11 bases. The CDR3 is made up of 14 amino acids. For the CDR3, the DNA is TGTGCCAGCAGCTTAGAATACAGGGAAAATGAGCAGTTCTTC. It codes for CASSLEYRENEQFF.

The chain recombines TRBV11-2 with TRBJ1-1; 8 positions match TRBD1. Germline CDR1 and CDR2: SGHAT and FQNNGV. This CDR3 spans 12 amino acids. V gave up 5 bases and J gave up 7 bases; unmatched junction bases: 3. CDR3 sequence: CASSRDRSEAFF. In nucleotides, the CDR3 is TGTGCCAGCAGCCGGGACAGGAGTGAAGCTTTCTTT.

The chain carries TRBV7-2 and TRBJ2-3; 11 bases align to TRBD2. The CDR3 loop spans 13 amino acids. Germline lookup yields CDR1 SGHTA and CDR2 FQGNSA. V gave up 1 base and J gave up 14 bases; unmatched junction bases: 5. As DNA, the CDR3 is TGTGCCAGCAGCTTAGGTGCTAGCGGGGGGCCGTATTTT. Protein: CASSLGASGGPYF.

This chain joins TRBV19 and TRBJ2-5; the match to TRBD2 covers 7 bases. Trimming at V came to 3 bases and at J to 5 bases, leaving 0 bases not matched to a gene. Germline-derived CDR1 and CDR2 are LNHDA and SQIVND (reference sequence). The CDR3 sequence is 12 residues long. CDR3 in DNA: TGTGCCAGTAGTATCGGGGGGGAGACCCAGTACTTC. This encodes CASSIGGETQYF.

The chain has TRBV4-1 and TRBJ2-5; 10 bases are shared with TRBD2. J gave up 1 base and V 0 bases, and 8 bases lay outside the gene matches. CDR3 length: 18 residues. The germline V gene encodes CDR1 MGHRA and CDR2 YSYEKL. CDR3: CASSQDFTSGEVQETQYF. As DNA, the CDR3 is TGCGCCAGCAGCCAAGATTTTACTAGCGGGGAGGTCCAAGAGACCCAGTACTTC.

The chain joins TRBV7-2 to TRBJ1-1; weak D call: TRBD1 (5 bases). The germline V and J ends were trimmed by 7 bases and 1 base, with 16 bases remaining between them. There are 15 residues in the CDR3. The germline gives CDR1 SGHTA, CDR2 FQGNSA. The CDR3 spells CASNIGAHRNTEAFF. The CDR3, as DNA: TGTGCCAGCAACATTGGGGCCCATCGGAACACTGAAGCTTTCTTT.

The rearrangement uses TRBV4-3 and TRBJ1-1, with TRBD1 identical over 8 bases. The trim removed 3 bases at V and 11 bases at J, leaving 11 bases unmatched. This CDR3 is 14 amino acids long. Looked up from germline, CDR1 is LGHNA and CDR2 is YSLEER. The DNA of the CDR3 is TGCGCCAGCAGCCAGGACCCACGACAGGGGAGGGCTTTCTTT. Its protein product is CASSQDPRQGRAFF.

V and J are TRBV15 and TRBJ1-2; TRBD1 might be the D (5 bases). V lost 0 bases, J lost 5 bases, and 19 bases lay in between. The CDR3 is 17 amino acids. Per the germline V gene, CDR1 is LNHNV and CDR2 is YYDKDF (reference sequence). CDR3 in amino acids: CATSRDGGGRKGYGYTF. The CDR3 DNA reads as TGTGCCACCAGCAGAGATGGGGGAGGGAGAAAGGGATATGGCTACACCTTC.

The chain combines TRBV7-6 with TRBJ2-2; D gene unclear. Germline CDR1 SGHVS, CDR2 FNYEAQ. This CDR3 has 17 amino acids. V lost 2 bases, J lost 2 bases, and 15 bases lay in between. CDR3 nucleotide sequence: TGTGCCAGCAGCTTACCCCATTGGAGCGATAACACCGGGGAGCTGTTTTTT. Translation: CASSLPHWSDNTGELFF. The full variable domain, in which reference TRBV7-6 and TRBJ2-2 provide the parts outside the CDR3, is GAGVSQSPRYKVTKRGQDVALRCDPISGHVSLYWYRQALGQGPEFLTYFNYEAQQDKSGLPNDRFSAERPEGSISTLTIQRTEQRDSAMYRCASSLPHWSDNTGELFFGEGSRLTVL.

The V gene is TRBV20-1, the J gene TRBJ1-2; no reliable D call. CDR1 and CDR2 from the germline V gene are DFQATT and SNEGSKA (reference sequence). The CDR3 runs 11 residues. The V and J ends lost 5 bases and 12 bases respectively, with 16 bases between them. The CDR3 nucleotides are TGCAGTGCTCGAGGGATCCAGACACACACCTTC. Encoded protein: CSARGIQTHTF.

The chain has TRBV18 and TRBJ1-1; 8 positions agree with TRBD1. Trimming removed 0 bases from V and 1 base from J; junction bases left unmatched: 7. Looked up from germline, CDR1 is KGHSH and CDR2 is LQKENI. The CDR3 runs 17 residues. The CDR3 region is CASSPPGQGPQNTEAFF. CDR3 coding DNA: TGTGCCAGCTCACCACCCGGACAGGGCCCACAGAACACTGAAGCTTTCTTT.